This T cell receptor (beta chain) comes out of a study of shared clonotypes between healthy human individuals. In the study overall: CD4 naive and memory got three plates each, CD8 naive two, CD8 memory one. Study-wide results and limits: Genetic and exposure-history diversity was limited by the small donor number.

In its sample, this clone was seen once. Its antigen is not known. How the authors handled the data: Without quality scores, immunoSEQ junctional reads could not be filtered like full-length reads. Generated by immunoSEQ multiplex PCR, the TCRdb table keeps only in-frame clones and is missing some. V, J and clone size derive from that table, while D and trimming were established from the DNA sequence. The sample includes 500,000 or so clones, 90% to 97% of them seen just once. This CDR3 is 15 amino acids long. From germline, CDR1 is SGDLS and CDR2 YYNGEE. V was shortened by 4 bases and J by 3 bases, with 14 bases between the two germline ends. Naive CD4+ cells were CD45RA-selected; the remaining cells were memory.

The chain links TRBV9 to TRBJ2-1; tentatively, D is TRBD1 or TRBD2 (7 bases each). The receptor was derived from a woman aged 30 to 39 in good health. Sequencing used naive CD4+ T cells sorted from blood. The subset is: CD45RA+ positively selected. CDR3 amino acids: CASSPGGADYNEQFF. In nucleotides, the CDR3 is TGTGCCAGCAGCCCAGGGGGGGCGGACTACAATGAGCAGTTCTTC.